The clone carrying this TCR beta chain was observed once. Time point indicated: newly diagnosed GD, antithyroid drugs for less than 3 months. The TCR library was prepared using RNA isolated from PBMCs. This entry comes from a study of regulatory T cells in long-lasting Graves disease. V shed 0 bases and J shed 5 bases, with 11 bases lying between them. Germline V gene data show CDR1 as LGHNA and CDR2 as YNFKEQ. This CDR3 is 15 amino acids long. TCR beta libraries were built with iRepertoire HTBI primers and Arm-PCR of CDR3 regions. One entry per CDR3 protein results from TCRdb running MiXCR on the multiplex PCR reads. The sample records some 460,000 distinct CDR3 sequences, around 16% being singletons. This sample also belongs to another study, concerning T cells in Graves' hyperthyroidism and ophthalmopathy.

The clonotype was recovered from a man aged 35-49 years with Graves disease. The source material was peripheral blood mononuclear cells (PBMCs), sampled at new diagnosis, from a patient treated with antithyroid drugs. The chain uses TRBV4-2 and TRBJ2-1; D is undetermined. This chain's CDR3 is CASSQEGIVDNEQFF. Written as DNA, the CDR3 is TGTGCCAGCAGCCAAGAAGGGATAGTGGACAATGAGCAGTTCTTC.